This T cell receptor beta chain was sequenced in a study of T cell repertoires in cytomegalovirus infection (dated by TCRdb to the late 2010s). For context, the study as a whole: Donor HLA type was relevant to the analysis, because carriage of CMV infection together with the matching HLA type was indicated by public TCR beta signatures. The full study reports these points: In both this cohort and an independent roughly 400-donor cohort, the cumulative frequency of public TCR beta family members distinguished carriers of CMV infection plus the relevant HLA type. The ex vivo response was dominated by HLA-C-restricted CMV-specific TCR beta clonotypes, which also provided the single most frequent clonotype in two of eight donors.

The sample was run on an Illumina HiSeq 1500. The raw public data were reprocessed by TCRdb itself: fastp quality trimming at Q25, MiXCR clonotype calling, in-frame beta chains only. For every CDR3 protein sequence, its rows merge into one entry that carries the most common genes and DNA. The sample data list hundreds of thousands of distinct CDR3 sequences, and about 40% of these were observed just once. 2.5% to 3% of the sample is taken by the ten largest. The CDR3, from cysteine to phenylalanine, totals 14 residues. Only the CDR3 region is kept as DNA, spanning 42 bases read in frame from base 1. V and J are truncated by 7 bases and 4 bases respectively, leaving an intervening sequence of 16 bases. The germline V gene yields WSHSY for CDR1 and SAAADI for CDR2. A word on this clonotype: The antigen it recognizes is unknown. Base qualities are not provided; no much larger clone lies one nucleotide away.

The sequence is built from TRBV10-2 and TRBJ1-1; TRBD1 is perhaps the D gene, given 5 matching bases. This TCR came from a human donor in good health (CMV status not recorded). Some clones in this sample may be carry-over from other donors' samples. The sequenced sample was PBMCs. The DNA sequence is as follows: TGCGCCAGCAATTCCGAGTGGGGGGGCACTGAAGCTTTCTTT. It encodes CASNSEWGGTEAFF.